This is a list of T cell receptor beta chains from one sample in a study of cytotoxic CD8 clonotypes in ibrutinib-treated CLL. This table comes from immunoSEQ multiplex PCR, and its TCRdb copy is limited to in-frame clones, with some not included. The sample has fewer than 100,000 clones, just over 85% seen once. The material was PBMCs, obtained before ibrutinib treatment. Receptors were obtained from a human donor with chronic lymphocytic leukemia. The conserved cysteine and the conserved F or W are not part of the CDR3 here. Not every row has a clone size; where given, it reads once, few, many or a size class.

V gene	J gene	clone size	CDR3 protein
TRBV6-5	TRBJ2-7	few	ASSPGTASYEQY
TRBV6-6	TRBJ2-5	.	ASSYSTDQETQY
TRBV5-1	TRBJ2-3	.	ASSLAGVSTDTQY
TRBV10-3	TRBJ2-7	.	AISEGTGAEQY
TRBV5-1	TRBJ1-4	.	ASSHGQGGEKLF
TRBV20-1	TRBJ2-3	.	SALVIDTQY
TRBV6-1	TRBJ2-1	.	ASRRTAEGYNEQF
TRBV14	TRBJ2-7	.	ASRHNIAGGEQY
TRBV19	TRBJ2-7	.	ASSNRTGSFFSYEQY
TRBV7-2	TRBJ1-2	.	ASSLGMARGYGYT